These 23 T cell receptor beta chains came from one sample sequenced in a study of blood T cell repertoires in COVID-19. Assay: immunoSEQ multiplex PCR; the TCRdb copy retains only in-frame clones and omits some. The repertoire holds 200,000 to 250,000 clones, with about four fifths as singletons. The sequenced material came from PBMCs or T cells enriched from blood (not recorded which). The receptors stem from a woman aged 40 to 50 with acute COVID-19.

This clone was detected many times. This chain joins TRBV12-3 or TRBV12-4 and TRBJ1-3, with D uncertain. The CDR3 extends over 12 amino acids. V was trimmed by 8 bases and J by 0 bases, leaving 5 bases between them. DNA for the CDR3: TGTGCCAGCCGGAGCTCTGGAAACACCATATATTTT. Residues: CASRSSGNTIYF.

The chain carries TRBV10-2 and TRBJ2-7; 9 bases line up with TRBD2. The V segment lost 4 bases and the J segment 6 bases; nucleotides outside the gene matches: 10. Germline CDR1 and CDR2: WSHSY and SAAADI. The CDR3 runs 15 residues. The chain's CDR3 is CASSGAGGPISEQYF. In DNA, the CDR3 is TGCGCCAGCAGTGGGGCGGGAGGGCCAATTTCCGAGCAGTACTTC.

The chain couples TRBV11-2 to TRBJ2-3; TRBD1 matches 9 bases. Per the germline V gene, CDR1 is SGHAT and CDR2 is FQNNGV. J was trimmed by 4 bases and V by 1 base; bases with no gene match: 0. This CDR3 is 14 amino acids long. The CDR3 reads CASSLGQGADTQYF. In nucleotides, the CDR3 is TGTGCCAGCAGCTTAGGACAGGGGGCAGATACGCAGTATTTT.

V is TRBV5-8 and J is TRBJ1-6, with 9 bases identical to TRBD1. The CDR3 has 16 residues. Germline lookup yields CDR1 SGHTS and CDR2 YDEGEE. V was pared by 4 bases and J by 4 bases, with 6 bases of the junction left unmatched. This chain's CDR3 is CASSAGTGTYNSPLHF. For the CDR3, the DNA is TGTGCCAGCAGCGCCGGGACAGGGACATATAATTCACCCCTCCACTTT.

The chain joins TRBV5-5 to TRBJ1-1; D is ambiguous. The CDR3 has 15 amino acids. Looked up from germline, CDR1 is SGHKS and CDR2 is YYEKEE (reference sequence). V dropped 6 bases and J dropped 3 bases, with 18 bases sitting between them. CDR3 bases: TGTGCCAGCAACCCAGACCCGGCGCGGGACACTGAAGCTTTCTTT. This encodes CASNPDPARDTEAFF.

The chain recombines TRBV6-5 with TRBJ1-2, with TRBD1 identical over 7 bases. In germline, CDR1 is MNHEY, CDR2 SVGAGI. Trimming removed 5 bases from V and 6 bases from J; junction bases left unmatched: 9. This CDR3 has 14 amino acids. In nucleotides, the CDR3 is TGTGCCAGCAGTATACATCAGGGGGTGGATGGCTACACCTTC. Translating it yields CASSIHQGVDGYTF.

This rearrangement joins TRBV4-1 to TRBJ1-2; the D is unclear. Per the germline V gene, CDR1 is MGHRA and CDR2 is YSYEKL. The CDR3 contains 15 residues. Trimming pared 3 bases from V and 4 bases from J, leaving 15 bases between. The CDR3 spells CASSQLDLGGYGYTF. The CDR3 nucleotides read TGCGCCAGCAGCCAGTTAGATCTTGGCGGCTATGGCTACACCTTC.

This rearrangement joins TRBV29-1 to TRBJ2-1, with 8 bases lining up with TRBD1. The junction had 8 bases not matched to a gene; V was cut back by 2 bases and J by 8 bases. The CDR3 is made up of 14 amino acids. Germline V gene data show CDR1 as SQVTM and CDR2 as ANQGSEA. The CDR3 protein is CSVEWQGALDEQFF. CDR3 in DNA: TGCAGCGTTGAATGGCAGGGGGCATTGGATGAGCAGTTCTTC.

V and J are TRBV9 and TRBJ2-3; 10 positions match TRBD1. V was pared by 7 bases and J by 4 bases, with 9 bases of the junction left unmatched. The CDR3 runs to 15 residues. CDR1 and CDR2 from the germline V gene are SGDLS and YYNGEE. The CDR3 sequence: CASGSRDRGADTQYF. As DNA, the CDR3 is TGTGCCAGCGGAAGTAGGGACAGGGGAGCAGATACGCAGTATTTT.

The chain has TRBV28 and TRBJ1-1; 9 positions match TRBD1. This CDR3 is built from 14 residues. Germline CDR1 is MDHEN and CDR2 is SYDVKM. V trimming: 6 bases; J trimming: 4 bases; junction bases outside the gene matches: 6. CDR3 protein: CASRPQGARTEAFF. Written as DNA, the CDR3 is TGTGCCAGCAGACCACAGGGGGCTCGCACTGAAGCTTTCTTT.

In nucleotides, the CDR3 is TGTGCCAGCAGCCAAGCCCCCTCTAGCGGGAGGGAGTTCTTTAGCACAGATACGCAGTATTTT. Protein: CASSQAPSSGREFFSTDTQYF. The chain couples TRBV3-1 (or the pseudogene TRBV3-2) to TRBJ2-3; 12 bases are a match to TRBD2. Trimming removed 1 base from V and 0 bases from J; junction bases left unmatched: 14. The CDR3 loop spans 21 amino acids. The V gene's germline CDR1 is LGHDT and CDR2 YNNKEL (reference sequence).

The V gene is TRBV30, the J gene TRBJ1-3, with D hard to call. Trimming took 4 bases from V and 0 from J, leaving 10 bases between them. The CDR3 contains 14 residues. Germline V gene lookup returns CDR1 GTSNPN and CDR2 SVGIG (reference sequence). The CDR3 DNA is TGTGCCTGGATTATAAGGAGCTCTGGAAACACCATATATTTT. Its protein is CAWIIRSSGNTIYF.

This chain uses TRBV6-4 with TRBJ1-3; no clear D gene. V was clipped by 5 bases and J by 0 bases, with 11 bases between them. Per germline, CDR1 MRHNA and CDR2 SNTAGT. This CDR3 is built from 15 residues. The CDR3 sequence is CASSSPRSSGNTIYF. The CDR3 bases are TGTGCCAGCAGTTCCCCTCGCAGCTCTGGAAACACCATATATTTT.

The chain has TRBV5-1 and TRBJ2-7; D is possibly TRBD1 (5 bases). Between the trimmed V and J ends, which lost 0 bases and 5 bases, there was a span of 12 bases. The CDR3 totals 14 residues. The germline V gene encodes CDR1 SGHRS and CDR2 YFSETQ. The DNA of the CDR3 is TGCGCCAGCAGCTTGGTTCAGGGAATCAACGAGCAGTACTTC. Translation gives CASSLVQGINEQYF. The full variable domain, its missing parts supplied by reference TRBV5-1 and TRBJ2-7, is KAGVTQTPRYLIKTRGQQVTLSCSPISGHRSVSWYQQTPGQGLQFLFEYFSETQRNKGNFPGRFSGRQFSNSRSEMNVSTLELGDSALYLCASSLVQGINEQYFGPGTRLTVT.

The CDR3 DNA is TGTGCCAGCAGCCAATCGGCGGGAGAGATGATCGGCACTGAAGCTTTCTTT. It is translated as CASSQSAGEMIGTEAFF. The chain uses TRBV4-2 and TRBJ1-1; no firm D call. Trimming stripped 2 bases from V and 4 bases from J, with 20 bases between. CDR1 LGHNA and CDR2 YNFKEQ come from the germline V gene. There are 17 residues in the CDR3.

This chain links TRBV27 with TRBJ1-5, with D uncertain. Trimming shortened V by 5 bases and J by 7 bases, and 9 bases separated the two germline ends. CDR1 is MNHEY, CDR2 SMNVEV, per germline (reference sequence). The CDR3 covers 12 residues. CDR3 sequence: CASSPVGQPQHF. CDR3 DNA: TGTGCCAGCAGTCCAGTCGGGCAGCCCCAGCATTTT.

The chain employs TRBV7-9 and TRBJ1-4; no reliable D call. CDR1 and CDR2 (germline): SEHNR, FQNEAQ (reference sequence). The CDR3 contains 16 residues. Trimming removed 0 bases from V and 5 bases from J, with 13 bases in between. The CDR3 region has the DNA TGTGCCAGCAGCTTAGCTTCGACAAGCACAAATGAAAAACTGTTTTTT. Encoded protein: CASSLASTSTNEKLFF.

V gene TRBV29-1 combines with J gene TRBJ2-4; D remains ambiguous. Per the germline V gene, CDR1 is SQVTM and CDR2 is ANQGSEA. V was pared by 0 bases and J by 9 bases, with 9 bases between. CDR3 length equals 12 residues. The CDR3: CSVEEGSSIQYF. The CDR3 DNA reads as TGCAGCGTTGAAGAGGGCAGTAGCATTCAGTACTTC.

The sample holds one count of this clone. This chain links TRBV18 with TRBJ2-7; no firm D call. Trimming cost V 3 bases and J 1 base, with 7 bases left between them. This CDR3 has 13 residues. Germline lookup yields CDR1 KGHSH and CDR2 LQKENI. This CDR3 reads CASSPPGSYEQYF. The CDR3 coding sequence is TGTGCCAGCTCACCTCCAGGATCCTACGAGCAGTACTTC.

The chain employs TRBV19 and TRBJ2-1, with TRBD2 matching over 10 bases. CDR3 size: 13 residues. Germline CDR1 is LNHDA and CDR2 is SQIVND (reference sequence). Trimming removed 1 base from V and 14 bases from J; junction bases left unmatched: 5. The CDR3 DNA reads TGTGCCAGTAGTATAGGGACTAGCGGAGAGGAGTTCTTC. Its translation: CASSIGTSGEEFF.

The chain employs TRBV4-1 and TRBJ2-7; 10 nucleotides align to TRBD2. The CDR3 runs 15 residues. Germline V CDR1 and CDR2: MGHRA, YSYEKL. V lost 0 bases and J lost 3; bases outside the gene matches: 2. CDR3 protein: CASSQEIAGGYEQYF. CDR3 DNA sequence: TGCGCCAGCAGCCAAGAAATAGCGGGAGGCTACGAGCAGTACTTC.

This rearrangement joins TRBV30 to TRBJ1-2; the D gene is possibly TRBD1 (5 bases). CDR1 and CDR2 (germline): GTSNPN, SVGIG (reference sequence). The CDR3 runs to 13 residues. V was shortened by 2 bases and J by 4 bases, with 11 bases between the two germline ends. The DNA of the CDR3 is TGTGCCTGGAGTATGTCCAGGGCCTATGGCTACACCTTC. The encoded protein is CAWSMSRAYGYTF. Using reference TRBV30 and TRBJ1-2 for the parts outside the CDR3, the full variable domain is SQTIHQWPATLVQPVGSPLSLECTVEGTSNPNLYWYRQAAGRGLQLLFYSVGIGQISSEVPQNLSASRPQDRQFILSSKKLLLSDSGFYLCAWSMSRAYGYTFGSGTRLTVV.

Points on this clone: The same CDR3 is also encoded by other DNA sequences in this sample. The rearrangement uses TRBV7-2 and TRBJ2-5; D gene ambiguous. Trimming removed 3 bases from V and 4 bases from J, with 3 bases in between. The CDR3 totals 11 residues. The germline V gene has CDR1 SGHTA and CDR2 FQGNSA. The CDR3 DNA follows: TGTGCCAGCAGCTTCCGAGAGACCCAGTACTTC. It codes for CASSFRETQYF.